This is a list of T cell receptor beta chains from one sample in a study of cytomegalovirus exposure and HLA in healthy donors. Here immunoSEQ multiplex PCR was the method, and the copy in TCRdb shows in-frame clones only, minus some. The table includes 150,000 to 200,000 clones, about four fifths detected once. The sequenced sample consisted of PBMCs. The receptors come from a man aged 50 to 59 in good health and CMV-seropositive. The CDR3 runs from the conserved cysteine through the conserved F or W. The D gene is left open where the match is weak. Clone size appears in some rows only: once, few, many, or a class for an expanded clone.

J gene: TRBJ1-1
V gene: TRBV11-2
clone size: .
D gene: .
CDR3 protein: CASSLRYGGTEAFF
CDR3 DNA: TGTGCCAGCAGCCTCCGATACGGGGGAACTGAAGCTTTCTTT

J gene: TRBJ1-6
V gene: TRBV6-4
clone size: .
D gene: TRBD1
CDR3 protein: CASSEGGRNSPLHF
CDR3 DNA: TGTGCCAGCAGTGAAGGGGGCCGGAATTCACCCCTCCACTTT

J gene: TRBJ2-7
V gene: TRBV5-1
clone size: .
D gene: .
CDR3 protein: CASSLFQGSSEQYF
CDR3 DNA: TGCGCCAGCAGCTTGTTTCAGGGATCCAGCGAGCAGTACTTC

J gene: TRBJ2-5
V gene: TRBV27
clone size: .
D gene: TRBD2
CDR3 protein: CASSEFGTSGRIETQYF
CDR3 DNA: TGTGCCAGCAGTGAGTTCGGGACTAGCGGGAGAATTGAGACCCAGTACTTC

J gene: TRBJ2-1
V gene: TRBV5-4
clone size: .
D gene: TRBD2
CDR3 protein: CASSLGRGNNEQFF
CDR3 DNA: TGTGCCAGCAGTTTGGGGCGGGGGAACAATGAGCAGTTCTTC

J gene: TRBJ1-1
V gene: TRBV4-1
clone size: few
D gene: TRBD1
CDR3 protein: CASSHLTGSGEAFF
CDR3 DNA: TGCGCCAGCAGCCACTTGACAGGGTCTGGTGAAGCTTTCTTT

J gene: TRBJ1-2
V gene: TRBV5-1
clone size: .
D gene: .
CDR3 protein: CASSPGSVNNYGYTF
CDR3 DNA: TGCGCCAGCAGCCCCGGGAGCGTCAACAACTATGGCTACACCTTC

J gene: TRBJ2-5
V gene: TRBV9
clone size: .
D gene: TRBD2
CDR3 protein: CASSEGLADPQETQYF
CDR3 DNA: TGTGCCAGCAGCGAGGGACTAGCGGACCCTCAAGAGACCCAGTACTTC

J gene: TRBJ2-2
V gene: TRBV29-1
clone size: .
D gene: .
CDR3 protein: CSVLGSGPTGELFF
CDR3 DNA: TGCAGCGTTCTCGGTAGCGGACCGACCGGGGAGCTGTTTTTT

J gene: TRBJ2-1
V gene: TRBV29-1
clone size: .
D gene: .
CDR3 protein: CSVASSYNEQFF
CDR3 DNA: TGCAGCGTTGCTAGTTCCTACAATGAGCAGTTCTTC

J gene: TRBJ2-7
V gene: TRBV11-2
clone size: .
D gene: .
CDR3 protein: CASSLDREAEQYF
CDR3 DNA: TGTGCCAGCAGCTTAGACAGGGAGGCCGAGCAGTACTTC

J gene: TRBJ1-5
V gene: TRBV10-1
clone size: .
D gene: TRBD1
CDR3 protein: CASSSGQGFGNQPQHF
CDR3 DNA: TGCGCCAGCAGTTCGGGACAGGGGTTTGGAAATCAGCCCCAGCATTTT

J gene: TRBJ1-2
V gene: TRBV7-3
clone size: .
D gene: .
CDR3 protein: CASSFAGNYGYTF
CDR3 DNA: TGTGCCAGCAGCTTTGCAGGGAACTATGGCTACACCTTC

J gene: TRBJ2-7
V gene: TRBV2
clone size: .
D gene: .
CDR3 protein: CASSAETSSYEQYF
CDR3 DNA: TGTGCCAGCAGTGCGGAGACTTCCTCCTACGAGCAGTACTTC

J gene: TRBJ2-7
V gene: TRBV13
clone size: .
D gene: TRBD2
CDR3 protein: CASSLGRGGSYEQYF
CDR3 DNA: TGTGCCAGCAGCTTAGGGCGGGGGGGCTCCTACGAGCAGTACTTC

J gene: TRBJ1-1
V gene: TRBV5-4
clone size: .
D gene: TRBD1
CDR3 protein: CASSVRTGGANTEAFF
CDR3 DNA: TGTGCCAGCAGCGTCCGGACAGGGGGCGCGAACACTGAAGCTTTCTTT

J gene: TRBJ2-5
V gene: TRBV29-1
clone size: .
D gene: .
CDR3 protein: CSDRPRGFQETQYF
CDR3 DNA: TGCAGCGACCGCCCGAGGGGGTTCCAAGAGACCCAGTACTTC

J gene: TRBJ1-5
V gene: TRBV18
clone size: .
D gene: .
CDR3 protein: CASSPSGDGPQHF
CDR3 DNA: TGTGCCAGCTCACCATCGGGGGATGGGCCCCAGCATTTT

J gene: TRBJ2-7
V gene: TRBV30
clone size: .
D gene: TRBD1
CDR3 protein: CAWSPGTGDYEQYF
CDR3 DNA: TGTGCCTGGAGTCCCGGGACAGGGGACTACGAGCAGTACTTC

J gene: TRBJ2-1
V gene: TRBV6-4
clone size: .
D gene: .
CDR3 protein: CASSEEPGNEQFF
CDR3 DNA: TGTGCCAGCAGTGAGGAGCCTGGGAATGAGCAGTTCTTC

J gene: TRBJ2-7
V gene: TRBV11-2
clone size: few
D gene: TRBD1
CDR3 protein: CASSQGQGRFYEQYF
CDR3 DNA: TGTGCCAGCAGCCAGGGACAGGGTCGGTTCTACGAGCAGTACTTC

J gene: TRBJ2-5
V gene: TRBV5-4
clone size: .
D gene: TRBD2
CDR3 protein: CASSPAGPIQETQYF
CDR3 DNA: TGTGCCAGCAGTCCAGCGGGACCTATACAAGAGACCCAGTACTTC

J gene: TRBJ2-3
V gene: TRBV28
clone size: .
D gene: TRBD2
CDR3 protein: CASSNRGGADTQYF
CDR3 DNA: TGTGCCAGCAGCAACCGCGGGGGTGCAGATACGCAGTATTTT

J gene: TRBJ2-5
V gene: TRBV10-3
clone size: .
D gene: .
CDR3 protein: CAISGGDETQYF
CDR3 DNA: TGTGCCATCAGTGGGGGGGACGAGACCCAGTACTTC

J gene: TRBJ1-4
V gene: TRBV30
clone size: .
D gene: .
CDR3 protein: CAWRSQATNEKLFF
CDR3 DNA: TGTGCCTGGAGATCACAGGCAACTAATGAAAAACTGTTTTTT

J gene: TRBJ2-2
V gene: TRBV27
clone size: .
D gene: .
CDR3 protein: CASSFRGIANTGELFF
CDR3 DNA: TGTGCCAGCAGTTTTAGGGGAATCGCGAACACCGGGGAGCTGTTTTTT

J gene: TRBJ2-7
V gene: TRBV5-1
clone size: .
D gene: .
CDR3 protein: CASSLASGLTYEQYF
CDR3 DNA: TGCGCCAGCAGCTTGGCTTCAGGTTTAACCTACGAGCAGTACTTC

J gene: TRBJ2-5
V gene: TRBV5-1
clone size: .
D gene: TRBD1
CDR3 protein: CASSKGTGSETQYF
CDR3 DNA: TGCGCCAGCAGCAAAGGGACAGGGAGCGAGACCCAGTACTTC

J gene: TRBJ2-7
V gene: TRBV6-5
clone size: .
D gene: TRBD2
CDR3 protein: CASSVLAGGAGEQYF
CDR3 DNA: TGTGCCAGCAGTGTACTAGCGGGGGGCGCGGGAGAGCAGTACTTC

J gene: TRBJ1-1
V gene: TRBV19
clone size: .
D gene: .
CDR3 protein: CASSPRTGILMNTEAFF
CDR3 DNA: TGTGCCAGTAGTCCCAGGACCGGGATTCTCATGAACACTGAAGCTTTCTTT

J gene: TRBJ1-5
V gene: TRBV19
clone size: .
D gene: .
CDR3 protein: CASISPFNPLWDFNQPQHF
CDR3 DNA: TGTGCCAGTATATCGCCTTTTAATCCTTTGTGGGACTTCAATCAGCCCCAGCATTTT

J gene: TRBJ2-7
V gene: TRBV6-4
clone size: .
D gene: TRBD1
CDR3 protein: CASSDSFGTGDCEQYF
CDR3 DNA: TGTGCCAGCAGTGACTCCTTTGGGACAGGGGATTGCGAGCAGTACTTC

J gene: TRBJ2-5
V gene: TRBV30
clone size: once
D gene: .
CDR3 protein: CAWSVNPPEETQYF
CDR3 DNA: TGTGCCTGGAGTGTAAATCCCCCCGAGGAGACCCAGTACTTC

J gene: TRBJ2-1
V gene: TRBV7-3
clone size: .
D gene: TRBD2
CDR3 protein: CASSLNPGVRGGNEQFF
CDR3 DNA: TGTGCCAGCAGCTTAAATCCCGGCGTGCGGGGGGGGAATGAGCAGTTCTTC

J gene: TRBJ1-2
V gene: TRBV27
clone size: .
D gene: .
CDR3 protein: CASSLDGTNYGYTF
CDR3 DNA: TGTGCCAGCAGTTTGGACGGGACTAACTATGGCTACACCTTC

J gene: TRBJ1-1
V gene: TRBV5-1
clone size: .
D gene: TRBD1
CDR3 protein: CASSNKDRGAEAFF
CDR3 DNA: TGCGCCAGCAGTAACAAGGACAGGGGGGCTGAAGCTTTCTTT

J gene: TRBJ1-1
V gene: TRBV2
clone size: .
D gene: TRBD1
CDR3 protein: CASRRRQGADTEAFF
CDR3 DNA: TGTGCCAGCAGACGTCGACAGGGGGCGGATACTGAAGCTTTCTTT

J gene: TRBJ2-3
V gene: TRBV7-9
clone size: .
D gene: TRBD1
CDR3 protein: CASSRLPRQGESTDTQYF
CDR3 DNA: TGTGCCAGCAGCCGACTGCCTCGACAGGGGGAGAGCACAGATACGCAGTATTTT